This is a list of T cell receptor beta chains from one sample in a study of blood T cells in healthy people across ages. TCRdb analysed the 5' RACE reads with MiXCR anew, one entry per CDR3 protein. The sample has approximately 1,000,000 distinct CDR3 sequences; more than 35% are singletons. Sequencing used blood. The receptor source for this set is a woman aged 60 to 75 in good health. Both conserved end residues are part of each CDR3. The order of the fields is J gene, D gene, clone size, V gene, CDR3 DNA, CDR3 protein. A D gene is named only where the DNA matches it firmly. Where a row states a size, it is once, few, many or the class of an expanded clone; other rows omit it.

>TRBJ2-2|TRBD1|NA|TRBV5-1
TGCGCCAGCAGCTGGACAGGGGGCGTGGACACCGGGGAGCTGTTTTTT
CASSWTGGVDTGELFF
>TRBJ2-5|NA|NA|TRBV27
TGTGCCAGCATGGTGTCGGATGAGCAGTACTTC
CASMVSDEQYF
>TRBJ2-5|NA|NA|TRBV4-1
TGCGCCAGCAGCCAAGCTGGGCCCCAAGAGACCCAGTACTTC
CASSQAGPQETQYF
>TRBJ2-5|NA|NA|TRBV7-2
TGTGCCAGCAGCTTTACTGACGGTGAGACCCAGTACTTC
CASSFTDGETQYF
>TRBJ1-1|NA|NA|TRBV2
TGTGCCAGCACGACCCAGGAGAACACTGAAGCTTTCTTT
CASTTQENTEAFF
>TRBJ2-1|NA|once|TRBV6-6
TGTGCCAGCAGCAGTACAGGGCATGAGCAGTTCTTC
CASSSTGHEQFF
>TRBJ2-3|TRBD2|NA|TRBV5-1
TGCGCCAGCCGGACGGGGGGGCCTACAGATACGCAGTATTTT
CASRTGGPTDTQYF
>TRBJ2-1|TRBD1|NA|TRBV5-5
TGTGCCAGCAGCTTGGAATCTGGACAGGGGGCCTATGAGCAGTTCTTC
CASSLESGQGAYEQFF
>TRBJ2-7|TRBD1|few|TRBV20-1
TGCAGTGCTTCTCAGGGGGTGGCCTACGAGCAGTACTTC
CSASQGVAYEQYF
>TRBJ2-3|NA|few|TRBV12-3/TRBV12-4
TGTGCCAGCAGTTCCACCGGTGGTACGCAGTATTTT
CASSSTGGTQYF
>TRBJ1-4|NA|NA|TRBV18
TGTGCCAGCTCACCCGCGGGGGCTCTTGGTGAAAAACTGTTTTTT
CASSPAGALGEKLFF
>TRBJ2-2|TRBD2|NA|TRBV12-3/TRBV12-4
TGTGCCAGCAGTTTAGGCCGGACTAGCGGGAAACCCGGGGAGCTGTTTTTT
CASSLGRTSGKPGELFF
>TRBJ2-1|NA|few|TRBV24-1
TGTGCCACCAGTGATCCCCCGGATTACAATGAGCAGTTCTTC
CATSDPPDYNEQFF
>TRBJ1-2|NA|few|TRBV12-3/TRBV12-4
TGTGCCAGCAGTCATGGGACCGCCGTTGGCTACACCTTC
CASSHGTAVGYTF
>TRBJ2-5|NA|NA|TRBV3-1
TGTGCCAGCAGCCGAGCGGCAGAGACCCAGTACTTC
CASSRAAETQYF
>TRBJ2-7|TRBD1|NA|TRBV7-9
TGTGCCAGCAGCTGCCGGGACAGGGAGTCCCACGAGCAGTACTTC
CASSCRDRESHEQYF
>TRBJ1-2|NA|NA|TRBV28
TGTGCCAGCAGTCAGGGGTTGGCGAATAACTATGGCTACACCTTC
CASSQGLANNYGYTF
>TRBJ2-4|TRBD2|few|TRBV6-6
TGTGCCAGCAGTTACCTAGCGGGAAAGGAGCAGTACTTC
CASSYLAGKEQYF
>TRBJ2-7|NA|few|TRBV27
TGTGCCAGCAGTTTATTGCCCCCCTTACAGGTCGGTGGGAACGAGCAGTACTTC
CASSLLPPLQVGGNEQYF
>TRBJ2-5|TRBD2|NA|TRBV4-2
TGTGCCAGCAGCCACCACGGACTAGCGGAACAAGAGACCCAGTACTTC
CASSHHGLAEQETQYF
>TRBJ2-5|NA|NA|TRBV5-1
TGCGCCAGCAGCTGGACAAGGGGAGACCAAGAGACCCAGTACTTC
CASSWTRGDQETQYF
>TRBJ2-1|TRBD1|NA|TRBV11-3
TGTGCCAGCAGCCGTATAGGACAGGGGGCGGAAAATGAGCAGTTCTTC
CASSRIGQGAENEQFF
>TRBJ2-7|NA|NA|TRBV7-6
TGTGCCAGCAGCCACGGACATCTCTACGAGCAGTACTTC
CASSHGHLYEQYF
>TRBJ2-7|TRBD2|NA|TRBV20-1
TGCAGTGCAGATCCGGGACTAGCGGGCTACGAGCAGTACTTC
CSADPGLAGYEQYF
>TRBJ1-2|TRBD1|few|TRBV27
TGTGCCAGCAGTCCCGCAGGGGGTAGCTATGGCTACACCTTC
CASSPAGGSYGYTF
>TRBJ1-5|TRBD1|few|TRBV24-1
TGTGCCACCAGTGATACGACAGGGGGGAATCAGCCCCAGCATTTT
CATSDTTGGNQPQHF
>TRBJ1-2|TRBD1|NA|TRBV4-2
TGTGCCAGCAGCCAAGCCCAAGGGAGGGGGCGCTTGGACTATGGCTACACCTTC
CASSQAQGRGRLDYGYTF
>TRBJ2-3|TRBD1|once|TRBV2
TGTGCCAGTCCCCTGGACAGGGGAACAGATACGCAGTATTTT
CASPLDRGTDTQYF
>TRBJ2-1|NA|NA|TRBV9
TGTGCCAGCAGCACTTGGTCCCAACCTTATTCCAATGAGCAGTTCTTC
CASSTWSQPYSNEQFF
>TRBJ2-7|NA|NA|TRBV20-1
TGCAGTGCTAGAGATCACGGAGGGGTGTCCTACGAGCAGTACTTC
CSARDHGGVSYEQYF
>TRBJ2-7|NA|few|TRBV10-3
TGTGCCATCAGTGATGCCGTGGAGGGATTTATGGAGCAGTACTTC
CAISDAVEGFMEQYF
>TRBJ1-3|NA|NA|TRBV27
TGTGCCAGCAGCATTTCCTACTCTGGAAACACCATATATTTT
CASSISYSGNTIYF
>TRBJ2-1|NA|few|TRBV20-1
TGCAGTGCTAGAGATTTCGGGGGAAGGGGCAATGAGCAGTTCTTC
CSARDFGGRGNEQFF
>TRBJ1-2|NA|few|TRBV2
TGTGCCAGCAGGGGCGATACATTCTATGGCTACACCTTC
CASRGDTFYGYTF
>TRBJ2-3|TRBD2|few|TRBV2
TGTGCCAGCAGTGATTCCGGCGGGAGAACAGATACGCAGTATTTT
CASSDSGGRTDTQYF
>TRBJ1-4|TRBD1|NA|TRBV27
TGTGCCAGCAGCCAGGACAGGGGTAGGGAAAAACTGTTTTTT
CASSQDRGREKLFF
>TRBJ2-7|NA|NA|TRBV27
TGTGCCAGCAGTTTACCCGGAGGGGAAGGGCAGTACTTC
CASSLPGGEGQYF
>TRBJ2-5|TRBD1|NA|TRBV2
TGTGCCAGCAGTTACCGGGACAGGGGGTATCGAGAGACCCAGTACTTC
CASSYRDRGYRETQYF
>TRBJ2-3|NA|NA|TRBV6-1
TGTGCCAGCACTGTTGGAGATACGCAGTATTTT
CASTVGDTQYF
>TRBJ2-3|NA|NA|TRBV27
TGTGCCAGCAGGTCTACTTCAGATACGCAGTATTTT
CASRSTSDTQYF
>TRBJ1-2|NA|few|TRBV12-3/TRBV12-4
TGTGCCAGCAGTTTCGGGGGCTATGGCTACACCTTC
CASSFGGYGYTF
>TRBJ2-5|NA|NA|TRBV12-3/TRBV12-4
TGTGCCAGCAGTCTGACCCCTCTGGCGTCCAATGAGCAGTACTTC
CASSLTPLASNEQYF
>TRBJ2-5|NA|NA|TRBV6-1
TGTGCCAGCAACAGGAGAGGTCCTGCAGAGACCCAGTACTTC
CASNRRGPAETQYF
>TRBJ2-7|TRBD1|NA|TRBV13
TGTGCCAGCAGCAAGGACAGGGGGGACGAGCAGTACTTC
CASSKDRGDEQYF
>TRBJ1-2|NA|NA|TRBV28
TGTGCCAGCAGTCCTCCCAGGAATACTAACTATGGCTACACCTTC
CASSPPRNTNYGYTF
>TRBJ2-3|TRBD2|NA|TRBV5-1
TGCGCCAGCGGCTTGGCCCAACACCGACTAGCGGGAGACGGAGATACGCAGTATTTT
CASGLAQHRLAGDGDTQYF
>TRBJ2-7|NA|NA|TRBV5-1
TGCGCCAGCAGCTGGAGGGGGGACAATGAGCAGTACTTC
CASSWRGDNEQYF
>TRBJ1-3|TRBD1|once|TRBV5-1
TGCGCCAGCAGCCAGAGACAGGGGCAAGGAAACACCATATATTTT
CASSQRQGQGNTIYF
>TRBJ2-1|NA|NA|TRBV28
TGTGCCAGCAATAACAGATGGAGGAATGAGCAGTTCTTC
CASNNRWRNEQFF
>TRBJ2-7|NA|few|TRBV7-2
TGTGCCAGCAGCTTGGCGGGGACCCCAACCCTCTACGAGCAGTACTTC
CASSLAGTPTLYEQYF
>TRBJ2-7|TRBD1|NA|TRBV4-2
TGTGCCAGCAGGCAAGGACAGGGGCCCTCCTACGAGCAGTACTTC
CASRQGQGPSYEQYF
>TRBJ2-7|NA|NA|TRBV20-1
TGCAGTGCTAGAGGAGGCCGGGACGGCGCCTACGAGCAGTACTTC
CSARGGRDGAYEQYF
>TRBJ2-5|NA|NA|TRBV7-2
TGTGCCAGCAGCCACGGGACGGTAGAAGAGACCCAGTACTTC
CASSHGTVEETQYF
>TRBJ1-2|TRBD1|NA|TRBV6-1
TGTGCCAGCAGTGAAGCGAAGGCAGGGGGGGGGTATGGCTACACCTTC
CASSEAKAGGGYGYTF
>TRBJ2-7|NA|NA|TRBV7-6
TGTGTCAGCAGCACAAATAGTCTCCTTCAAGGAGGAGAGACTCAGTACTTC
CVSSTNSLLQGGETQYF
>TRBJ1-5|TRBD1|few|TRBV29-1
TGCAGCGTTGGAGGACAGGGAGATCAGCCCCAGCATTTT
CSVGGQGDQPQHF
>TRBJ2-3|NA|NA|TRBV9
TGTGCCAGCAGCGTAGATGTCCCGGGACCGTCTTCAGATACGCAGTATTTT
CASSVDVPGPSSDTQYF
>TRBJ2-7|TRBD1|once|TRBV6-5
TGTGCCAGCAGCCCTTGGGACAGGGGGGGCGAGCAGTACTTC
CASSPWDRGGEQYF